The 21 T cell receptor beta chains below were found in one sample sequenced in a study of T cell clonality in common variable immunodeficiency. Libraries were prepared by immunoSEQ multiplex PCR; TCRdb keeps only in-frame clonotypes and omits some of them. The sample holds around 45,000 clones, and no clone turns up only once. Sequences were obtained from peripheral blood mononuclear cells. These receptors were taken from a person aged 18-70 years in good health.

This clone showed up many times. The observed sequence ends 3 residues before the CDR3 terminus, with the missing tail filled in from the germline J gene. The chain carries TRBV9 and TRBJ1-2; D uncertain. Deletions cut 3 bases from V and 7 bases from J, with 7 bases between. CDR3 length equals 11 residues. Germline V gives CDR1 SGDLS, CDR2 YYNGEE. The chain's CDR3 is CASSGSVGYTF. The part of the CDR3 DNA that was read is TGTGCCAGCAGCGGCAGTGTTGGC.

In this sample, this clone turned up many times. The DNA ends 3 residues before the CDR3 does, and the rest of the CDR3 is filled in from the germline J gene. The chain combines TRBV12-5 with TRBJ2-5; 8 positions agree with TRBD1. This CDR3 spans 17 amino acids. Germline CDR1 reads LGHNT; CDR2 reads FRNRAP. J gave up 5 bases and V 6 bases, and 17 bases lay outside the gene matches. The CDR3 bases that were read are TGTGCTAGTGGCCCCTTTGTCGCGACAGGGGTGGGGGAGACC. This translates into CASGPFVATGVGET. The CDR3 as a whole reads CASGPFVATGVGETQYF.

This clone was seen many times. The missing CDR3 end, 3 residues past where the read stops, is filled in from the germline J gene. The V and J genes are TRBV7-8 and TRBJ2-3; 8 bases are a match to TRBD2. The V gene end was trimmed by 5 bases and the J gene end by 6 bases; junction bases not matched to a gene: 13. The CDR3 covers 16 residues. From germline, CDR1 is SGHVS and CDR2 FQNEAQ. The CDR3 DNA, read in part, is TGTGCCAGCAGCCCGCGGACTAGCCAGTCCTTGGATACG. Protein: CASSPRTSQSLDT. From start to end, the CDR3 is CASSPRTSQSLDTQYF.

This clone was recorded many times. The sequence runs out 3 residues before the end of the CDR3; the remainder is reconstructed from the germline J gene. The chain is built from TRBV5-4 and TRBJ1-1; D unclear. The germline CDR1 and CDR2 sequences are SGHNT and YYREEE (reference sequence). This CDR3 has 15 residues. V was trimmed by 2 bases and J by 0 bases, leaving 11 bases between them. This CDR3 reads CASSLGSAMNTEAFF. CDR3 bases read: TGTGCCAGCAGCTTAGGGTCGGCGATGAACACTGAA.

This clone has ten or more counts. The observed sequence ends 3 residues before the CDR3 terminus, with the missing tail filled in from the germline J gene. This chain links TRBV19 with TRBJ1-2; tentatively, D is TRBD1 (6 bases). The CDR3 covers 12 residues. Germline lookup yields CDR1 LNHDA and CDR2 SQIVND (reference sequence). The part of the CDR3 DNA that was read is TGTGCCAGCACCGGGGACATTAGAGGC. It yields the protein CASTGDIRG. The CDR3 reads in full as CASTGDIRGYTF.

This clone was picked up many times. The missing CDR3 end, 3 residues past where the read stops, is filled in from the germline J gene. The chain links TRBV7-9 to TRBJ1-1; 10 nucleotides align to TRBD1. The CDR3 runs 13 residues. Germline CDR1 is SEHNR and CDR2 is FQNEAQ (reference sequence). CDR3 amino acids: CASSPTWDRGAFF. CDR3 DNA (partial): TGTGCCAGCAGCCCTACTTGGGACAGGGGA.

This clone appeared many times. CDR3 DNA, as far as it was read: TGTGCCAGCAGCGCAGGGGTACCACTCACAGATACG. Residues: CASSAGVPLTDT. The CDR3 reads in full as CASSAGVPLTDTQYF. The gene calls are TRBV7-6 and TRBJ2-3; TRBD1 is a possible D gene (6 bases). The CDR3 end falls 3 residues outside the read, so it is completed with the germline J gene. V shed 5 bases and J shed 2 bases, with 14 bases lying between them. The CDR3 loop spans 15 amino acids. From germline, CDR1 is SGHVS and CDR2 FNYEAQ.

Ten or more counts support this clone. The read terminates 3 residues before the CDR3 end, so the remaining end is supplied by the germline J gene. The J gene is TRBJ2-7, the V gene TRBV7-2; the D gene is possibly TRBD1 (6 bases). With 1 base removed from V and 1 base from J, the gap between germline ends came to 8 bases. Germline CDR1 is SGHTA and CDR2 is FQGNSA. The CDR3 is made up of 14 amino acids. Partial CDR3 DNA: TGTGCCAGCAGCTTAGTTCAGGGGTCCTACGAG. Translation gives CASSLVQGSYE. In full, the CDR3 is CASSLVQGSYEQYF. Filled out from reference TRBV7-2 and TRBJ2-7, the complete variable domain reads GAGVSQSPSNKVTEKGKDVELRCDPISGHTALYWYRQSLGQGLEFLIYFQGNSAPDKSGLPSDRFSAERTGGSVSTLTIQRTQQEDSAVYLCASSLVQGSYEQYFGPGTRLTVT.

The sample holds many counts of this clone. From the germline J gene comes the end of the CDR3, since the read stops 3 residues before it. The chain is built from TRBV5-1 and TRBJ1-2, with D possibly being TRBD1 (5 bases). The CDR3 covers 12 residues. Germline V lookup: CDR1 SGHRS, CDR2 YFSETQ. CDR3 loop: CASSPVGGGYTF. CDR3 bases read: TGCGCCAGCAGCCCGGTGGGGGGAGGC.

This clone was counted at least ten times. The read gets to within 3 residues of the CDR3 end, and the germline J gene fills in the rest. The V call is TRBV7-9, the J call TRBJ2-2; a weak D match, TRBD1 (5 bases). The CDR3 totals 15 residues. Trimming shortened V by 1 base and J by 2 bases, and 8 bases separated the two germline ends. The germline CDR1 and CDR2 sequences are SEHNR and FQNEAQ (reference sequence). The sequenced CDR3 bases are TGTGCCAGCAGCTTAGTCCAGGGAAACACCGGGGAG. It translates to CASSLVQGNTGE. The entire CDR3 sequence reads CASSLVQGNTGELFF.

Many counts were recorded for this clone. This CDR3 reads CASSIGKTGNEKLFF. CDR3 bases read: TGTGCCAGTAGTATCGGCAAGACTGGAAACGAAAAA. This chain uses TRBV19 with TRBJ1-4; D gene unclear. The read comes to an end 3 residues before the CDR3 does, leaving the germline J gene to fill in the end. CDR1 is LNHDA, CDR2 SQIVND, per germline (reference sequence). V lost 3 bases, J lost 8 bases, and 16 bases lay in between. This CDR3 spans 15 amino acids.

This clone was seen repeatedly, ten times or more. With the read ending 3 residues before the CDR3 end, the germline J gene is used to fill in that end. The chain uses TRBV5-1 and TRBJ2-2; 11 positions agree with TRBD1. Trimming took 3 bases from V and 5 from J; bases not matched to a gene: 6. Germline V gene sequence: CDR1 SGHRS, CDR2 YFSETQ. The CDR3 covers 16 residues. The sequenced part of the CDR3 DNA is TGCGCCAGCAGCTCCGGACAGGGGGCGAGTACCGGGGAG. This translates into CASSSGQGASTGE. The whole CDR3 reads CASSSGQGASTGELFF.

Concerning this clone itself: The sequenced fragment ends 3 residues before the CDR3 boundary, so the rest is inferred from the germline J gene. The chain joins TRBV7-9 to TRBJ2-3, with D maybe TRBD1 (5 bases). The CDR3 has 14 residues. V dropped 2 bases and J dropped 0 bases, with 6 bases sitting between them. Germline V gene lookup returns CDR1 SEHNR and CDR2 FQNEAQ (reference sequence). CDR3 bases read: TGTGCCAGCAGCTTAAGGGGTAGCACAGATACG. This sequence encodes CASSLRGSTDT. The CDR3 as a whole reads CASSLRGSTDTQYF.

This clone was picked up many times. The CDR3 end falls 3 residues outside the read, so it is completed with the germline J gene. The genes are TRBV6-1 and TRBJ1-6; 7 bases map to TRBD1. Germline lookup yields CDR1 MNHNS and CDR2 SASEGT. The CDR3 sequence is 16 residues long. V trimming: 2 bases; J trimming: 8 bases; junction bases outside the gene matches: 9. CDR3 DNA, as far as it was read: TGTGCCAGCAGTGAAAGGCCCAGGGGGATGGATTCACCC. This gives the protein CASSERPRGMDSP. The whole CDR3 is CASSERPRGMDSPLHF.

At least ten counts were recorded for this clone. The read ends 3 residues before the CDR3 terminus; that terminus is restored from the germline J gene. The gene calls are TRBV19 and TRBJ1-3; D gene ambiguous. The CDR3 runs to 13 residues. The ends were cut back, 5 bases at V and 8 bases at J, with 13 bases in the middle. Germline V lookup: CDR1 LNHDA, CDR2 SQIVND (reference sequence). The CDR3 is CASSYQAADTIYF. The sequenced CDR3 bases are TGTGCCAGTAGTTACCAGGCCGCAGACACC.

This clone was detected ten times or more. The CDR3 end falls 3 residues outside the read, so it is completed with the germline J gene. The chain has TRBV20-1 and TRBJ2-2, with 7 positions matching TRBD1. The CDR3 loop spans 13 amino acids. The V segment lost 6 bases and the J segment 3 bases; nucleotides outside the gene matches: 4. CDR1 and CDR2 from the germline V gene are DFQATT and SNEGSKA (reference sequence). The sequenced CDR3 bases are TGCAGTGCATATACAGGGGACACCGGGGAG. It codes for CSAYTGDTGE. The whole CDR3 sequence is CSAYTGDTGELFF.

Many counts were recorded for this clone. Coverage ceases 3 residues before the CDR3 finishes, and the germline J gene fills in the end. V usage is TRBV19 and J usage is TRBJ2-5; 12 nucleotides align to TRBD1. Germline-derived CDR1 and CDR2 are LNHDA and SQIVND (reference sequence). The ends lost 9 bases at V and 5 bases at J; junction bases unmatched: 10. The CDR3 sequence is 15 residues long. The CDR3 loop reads CASRPRDRGLETQYF. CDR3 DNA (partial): TGTGCCAGCAGGCCCCGGGACAGGGGGCTTGAGACC.

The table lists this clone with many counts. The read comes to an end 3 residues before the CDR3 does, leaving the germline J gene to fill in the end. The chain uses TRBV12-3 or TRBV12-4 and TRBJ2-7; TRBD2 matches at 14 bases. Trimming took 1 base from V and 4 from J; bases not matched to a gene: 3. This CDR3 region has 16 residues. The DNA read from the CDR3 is TGTGCCAGCAGTTTAGGGACTAGCGGGAGGCCATACGAG. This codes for CASSLGTSGRPYE. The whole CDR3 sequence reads CASSLGTSGRPYEQYF.

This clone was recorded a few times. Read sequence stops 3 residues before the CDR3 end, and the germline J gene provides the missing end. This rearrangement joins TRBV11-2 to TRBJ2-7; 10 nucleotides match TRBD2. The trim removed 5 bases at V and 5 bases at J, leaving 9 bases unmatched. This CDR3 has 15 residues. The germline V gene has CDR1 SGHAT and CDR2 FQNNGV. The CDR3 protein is CASSNSGRWGDEQYF. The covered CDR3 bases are TGTGCCAGCAGCAATAGCGGGAGGTGGGGGGACGAG.

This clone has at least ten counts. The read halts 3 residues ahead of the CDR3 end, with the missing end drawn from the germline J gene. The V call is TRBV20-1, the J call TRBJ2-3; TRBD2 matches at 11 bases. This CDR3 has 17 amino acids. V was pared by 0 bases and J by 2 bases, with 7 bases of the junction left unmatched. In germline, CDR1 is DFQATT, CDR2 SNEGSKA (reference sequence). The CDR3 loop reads CSARDLAGGFITDTQYF. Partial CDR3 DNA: TGCAGTGCTAGAGACTTAGCGGGAGGGTTTATCACAGATACG.

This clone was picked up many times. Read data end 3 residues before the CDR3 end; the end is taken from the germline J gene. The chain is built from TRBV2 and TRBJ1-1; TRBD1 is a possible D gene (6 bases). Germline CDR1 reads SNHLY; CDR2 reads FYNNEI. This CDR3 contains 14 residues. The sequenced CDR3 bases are TGTGCCAGCAGGAGGGACCGAGACAGGTCGACT. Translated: CASRRDRDRST. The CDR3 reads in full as CASRRDRDRSTAFF. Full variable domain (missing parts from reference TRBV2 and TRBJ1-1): EPEVTQTPSHQVTQMGQEVILRCVPISNHLYFYWYRQILGQKVEFLVSFYNNEISEKSEIFDDQFSVERPDGSNFTLKIRSTKLEDSAMYFCASRRDRDRSTAFFGQGTRLTVV.